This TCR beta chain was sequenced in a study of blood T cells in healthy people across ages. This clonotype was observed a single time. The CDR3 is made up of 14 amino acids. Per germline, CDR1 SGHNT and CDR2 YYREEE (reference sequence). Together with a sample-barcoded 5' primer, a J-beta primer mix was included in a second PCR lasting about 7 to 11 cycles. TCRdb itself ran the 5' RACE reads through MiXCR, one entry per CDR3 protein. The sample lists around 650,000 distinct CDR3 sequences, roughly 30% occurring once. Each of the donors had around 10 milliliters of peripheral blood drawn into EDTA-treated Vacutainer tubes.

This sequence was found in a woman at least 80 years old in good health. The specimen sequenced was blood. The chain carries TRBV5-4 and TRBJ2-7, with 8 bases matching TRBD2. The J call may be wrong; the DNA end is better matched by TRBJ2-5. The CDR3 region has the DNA TGTGCCAGCAGCTTGCGGGGGGGGAAAGAGACCCAGTACTTC. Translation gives CASSLRGGKETQYF.